This entry concerns a single TCR beta chain. Its antigen remains unknown. The entry originates in a study of T cells expressing NK-cell markers. General study points: Dominant NKG2C+ clonotypes in a handful of donors made up 1.0-7.0% of CD8+ T cells.

The CDR3 has 15 residues. Germline CDR1 SGHNT, CDR2 YENEEA. Making the TCR beta cDNA relied on 5'RACE template switching with UMIs. Using the 5' RACE reads, TCRdb records one entry per CDR3 protein without DNA. In total, the table holds about 550,000 distinct CDR3 sequences. Specimen: blood T cells: a sorted CD56 or NKG2C T cell subset, CD4+ or CD8+ T cells, or bulk PBMC T cells (not recorded which). The receptor comes from a man between 18 and 35 years old in good health. V gene TRBV11-3 combines with J gene TRBJ2-1; TCRdb indicates TRBD1, and absent DNA this call remains unverified. This chain's CDR3 is CASSLLSGGLNEQFF.